This TCR beta chain was sequenced for a study of T cell changes during pregnancy in multiple sclerosis. CDR1 is LGHNA and CDR2 is YNFKEQ in the germline V gene. V lost 0 bases to trimming and J lost 4 bases; unmatched junction nucleotides: 9. The CDR3 runs to 18 residues. Generated by immunoSEQ multiplex PCR, the TCRdb table keeps only in-frame clones and is missing some. Of tens of thousands of clones listed, roughly 90% are singletons. The material was CD4+ T cells from peripheral blood mononuclear cells, obtained in the third trimester of pregnancy. This TCR derives from a female donor in good health, enrolled as a control in a pregnancy study. The chain combines TRBV4-2 with TRBJ2-1; 10 bases align to TRBD2. The CDR3 DNA reads TGTGCCAGCAGCCAAGATTGGGGTAGCGGGGGGCCTTACAATGAGCAGTTCTTC. Residues: CASSQDWGSGGPYNEQFF.